These 25 T cell receptor beta chains were sequenced from one sample in a study of blood T cell repertoires in COVID-19. Profiled with immunoSEQ multiplex PCR; TCRdb holds only in-frame clones, not every one. The data show approximately 200,000 clones, roughly nine tenths seen once. Sequencing was performed on peripheral blood. The receptors derive from a man aged 30 to 39 with acute or convalescent COVID-19.

This rearrangement joins TRBV6-5 to TRBJ1-1, with D unclear. CDR1 and CDR2 from the germline V gene are MNHEY and SVGAGI. Trimming shortened V by 2 bases and J by 4 bases, and 17 bases separated the two germline ends. The CDR3 has 16 residues. CDR3 DNA sequence: TGTGCCAGCAGTTACGTCTTGGCGCGGAGGGCCACTGAAGCTTTCTTT. Translated, it gives CASSYVLARRATEAFF.

The chain joins TRBV27 to TRBJ2-5, with TRBD2 matching over 13 bases. CDR3 length: 16 amino acids. CDR1 is MNHEY and CDR2 is SMNVEV in the germline V gene (reference sequence). V lost 6 bases and J lost 6; bases outside the gene matches: 10. The CDR3 sequence is CASRERLAGGGKTQYF. The CDR3 DNA sequence: TGTGCCAGCAGGGAGAGACTAGCGGGAGGCGGAAAGACCCAGTACTTC.

This chain connects TRBV12-3 or TRBV12-4 to TRBJ2-7, with D tentatively TRBD1 (5 bases). V dropped 6 bases and J dropped 6 bases, with 15 bases sitting between them. The CDR3 spans 13 residues. Here the CDR3 reads CASSSLQGSEQYF. For the CDR3, the DNA is TGTGCCAGCAGCTCACTTCAGGGTAGCGAGCAGTACTTC.

The CDR3 coding sequence is TGTGCCAGCTACGCCAGCATAAACAGGGCCCCCTACAATGAGCAGTTCTTC. This gives the protein CASYASINRAPYNEQFF. The rearrangement links TRBV18 to TRBJ2-1; TRBD1 might be the D (6 bases). This CDR3 spans 17 amino acids. V was cut by 7 bases and J by 2 bases, with 21 bases left in between. Germline loops: CDR1 KGHSH, CDR2 LQKENI.

The rearrangement links TRBV28 to TRBJ2-7, with a weak D call TRBD2 (6 bases). CDR3 length equals 14 residues. Trimming took 5 bases from V and 1 from J, leaving 12 bases between them. The germline V gene encodes CDR1 MDHEN and CDR2 SYDVKM. The CDR3 here is CASSVGGNSYEQYF. The CDR3 bases are TGTGCCAGCAGTGTCGGCGGGAATTCCTACGAGCAGTACTTC.

The table lists this clone with a few counts. This chain connects TRBV11-3 to TRBJ2-2; 11 bases are shared with TRBD1. Germline V gene lookup returns CDR1 SGHNT and CDR2 YENEEA. The CDR3 has 15 residues. V gave up 4 bases and J gave up 6 bases; unmatched junction bases: 4. CDR3 bases: TGTGCCAGCAGCTACGGGACAGGGGGTCCCGGGGAGCTGTTTTTT. It yields the protein CASSYGTGGPGELFF.

The V call is TRBV11-2, the J call TRBJ2-1; tentatively, D is TRBD1 (5 bases). Germline assignment: CDR1 SGHAT and CDR2 FQNNGV. Trimming cost V 2 bases and J 7 bases, with 9 bases left between them. The CDR3 runs 13 residues. The CDR3: CASSLSKGNEQFF. As DNA, the CDR3 is TGTGCCAGCAGCTTATCAAAGGGGAATGAGCAGTTCTTC.

This chain joins TRBV28 and TRBJ1-1; possible D gene TRBD1, 5 bases. The CDR3 extends over 13 amino acids. V lost 6 bases, J lost 1 base, and 9 bases lay in between. The V gene's germline CDR1 is MDHEN and CDR2 SYDVKM. The CDR3 loop is CASSGQGNTEAFF. CDR3 DNA sequence: TGTGCCAGCAGCGGCCAGGGGAACACTGAAGCTTTCTTT.

The V call is TRBV5-3, the J call TRBJ2-7, with 8 bases matching TRBD1. TRBV5-3 is treated as an ORF (open reading frame) with a function not yet certain. The CDR3 has 15 residues. V trimming: 4 bases; J trimming: 2 bases; junction bases outside the gene matches: 8. CDR3 bases: TGTGCCAGAAGCGCCGGACAGGGTGGGACCTACGAGCAGTACTTC. Its protein is CARSAGQGGTYEQYF.

This sequence joins TRBV6-2 or TRBV6-3 and TRBJ2-4; possibly TRBD2 for D (5 bases). CDR1 MNHEY and CDR2 SVGEGT come from the germline V gene. V was cut by 0 bases and J by 10 bases, with 10 bases left in between. The CDR3 consists of 13 residues. This chain's CDR3 is CASSYSGSRIQYF. The CDR3 region has the DNA TGTGCCAGCAGTTACTCGGGGAGCAGGATTCAGTACTTC.

CDR3 nucleotides: TGTGCCAGCAGGAGACTAGCGGATCACAATGAGCAGTTCTTC. Translation gives CASRRLADHNEQFF. The gene calls are TRBV6-1 and TRBJ2-1, with 9 bases matching TRBD2. Germline lookup yields CDR1 MNHNS and CDR2 SASEGT. This CDR3 is 14 amino acids long. Trimming cost V 6 bases and J 5 bases; bases outside gene matches: 5.

The chain combines TRBV12-5 with TRBJ1-5; 8 bases are a match to TRBD1. CDR1 LGHNT and CDR2 FRNRAP come from the germline V gene. The CDR3 is 17 amino acids. The J segment lost 4 bases and the V segment lost 1 base, leaving 9 bases of the junction unmatched. The CDR3 sequence is CASGLEAPDRANQPQHF. The CDR3 region has the DNA TGTGCTAGTGGTTTGGAAGCTCCGGACAGGGCTAATCAGCCCCAGCATTTT.

This rearrangement joins TRBV28 to TRBJ2-6; D perhaps matches TRBD2 (6 bases). V dropped 7 bases and J dropped 4 bases, with 23 bases sitting between them. The germline CDR1 and CDR2 sequences are MDHEN and SYDVKM. The length of the CDR3 is 18 residues. The CDR3 sequence: CASTIGGVTLSGANVLTF. In nucleotides, the CDR3 is TGTGCCAGCACCATCGGGGGTGTGACCCTTTCGGGGGCCAACGTCCTGACTTTC.

This clone was seen just once. The chain employs TRBV14 and TRBJ2-4; TRBD1 matches at 7 bases. The CDR3 sequence is 16 residues long. The germline V gene has CDR1 SGHDN and CDR2 FVKESK. J gave up 7 bases and V 2 bases, and 11 bases lay outside the gene matches. The DNA for the CDR3 is TGTGCCAGCAGCCAACTCACAGGGGAACGCAGTAACATTCAGTACTTC. This encodes CASSQLTGERSNIQYF.

This clone was seen only a few times. This chain links TRBV12-5 with TRBJ1-6; D ambiguous. Trimming stripped 7 bases from V and 12 bases from J, with 10 bases between. Germline V gene sequence: CDR1 LGHNT, CDR2 FRNRAP. The CDR3 contains 11 residues. This chain's CDR3 is CASARTGPLHF. Written as DNA, the CDR3 is TGTGCTAGTGCTCGAACGGGACCCCTCCACTTT.

The V and J genes are TRBV5-1 and TRBJ1-5; D unclear. Trimming stripped 0 bases from V and 2 bases from J, with 6 bases between. Per germline, CDR1 SGHRS and CDR2 YFSETQ. This CDR3 comprises 14 residues. CDR3 loop: CASSLGEGNQPQHF. The CDR3 nucleotides read TGCGCCAGCAGCTTGGGTGAGGGCAATCAGCCCCAGCATTTT.

This sequence joins TRBV10-3 and TRBJ2-7; TRBD2 agrees at 8 bases. V dropped 11 bases and J dropped 6; count of bases not matched to a gene: 18. CDR1 and CDR2 (germline): ENHRY, SYGVKD. The CDR3 runs to 15 residues. CDR3 sequence: CAVSPAGTSLGEQYF. The CDR3 region has the DNA TGTGCCGTCTCACCTGCCGGGACTAGTCTTGGCGAGCAGTACTTC.

The V call is TRBV11-2, the J call TRBJ2-7, with a possible D match to TRBD2 (6 bases). CDR3 size: 15 residues. V dropped 0 bases and J dropped 2 bases, with 11 bases sitting between them. Germline V CDR1 and CDR2: SGHAT, FQNNGV. As DNA, the CDR3 is TGTGCCAGCAGCTTAGAAATCGGCGGGGCCTACGAGCAGTACTTC. Its protein is CASSLEIGGAYEQYF.

This clone was seen just once. The J gene is TRBJ1-2, the V gene TRBV2, with TRBD1 identical over 7 bases. The CDR3 consists of 18 residues. Trimming cost V 4 bases and J 8 bases; bases outside gene matches: 22. In germline, CDR1 is SNHLY, CDR2 FYNNEI. The DNA for the CDR3 is TGTGCCAGCAGTGCTAGGACAGGAGCCGCTACATACTATGGGGGCTACACCTTC. It codes for CASSARTGAATYYGGYTF.

The V call is TRBV6-4, the J call TRBJ2-2, with D perhaps TRBD1 (6 bases). The CDR3 sequence is 14 residues long. Germline V CDR1 and CDR2: MRHNA, SNTAGT. The CDR3 loop reads CPTPGHPNTGELFF. The CDR3 DNA sequence: TGTCCCACCCCGGGACACCCGAACACCGGGGAGCTGTTTTTT.

The chain joins TRBV6-5 to TRBJ1-3; the match to TRBD1 covers 10 bases. The V segment lost 6 bases and the J segment 6 bases; nucleotides outside the gene matches: 8. Germline CDR1 reads MNHEY; CDR2 reads SVGAGI. The CDR3 is 15 amino acids. The DNA for the CDR3 is TGTGCCAGCAGCCGCTTGACAGGGGGCAAAAACACCATATATTTT. Its protein is CASSRLTGGKNTIYF.

The rearrangement uses TRBV7-3 and TRBJ2-3; D unresolved. Germline lookup yields CDR1 SGHTA and CDR2 FQGTGA. CDR3 length: 14 amino acids. V lost 4 bases and J lost 4, with 12 bases in between. CDR3: CASSYRLGADTQYF. In DNA, the CDR3 is TGTGCCAGCAGCTATCGGCTAGGCGCAGATACGCAGTATTTT.

The chain employs TRBV6-7 and TRBJ1-5; D might be TRBD1 (6 bases). TRBV6-7 is labeled an ORF, and its function is uncertain. The V and J ends lost 8 bases and 10 bases respectively, with 9 bases between them. CDR3 size: 10 residues. CDR3 amino acids: CASYRDPQHF. The CDR3 coding sequence is TGTGCCAGCTACAGGGACCCCCAGCATTTT.

This sequence joins TRBV19 and TRBJ1-1; no clear D. This CDR3 comprises 13 residues. In germline, CDR1 is LNHDA, CDR2 SQIVND (reference sequence). Trimming removed 6 bases from V and 1 base from J, with 9 bases in between. CDR3 residues: CASRSGRNTEAFF. CDR3 bases: TGTGCCAGTAGATCGGGTCGGAACACTGAAGCTTTCTTT.

The chain couples TRBV6-5 to TRBJ2-1; weak D call: TRBD2 (5 bases). The CDR3 runs 11 residues. The V end lost 8 bases, the J end lost 7 bases, and 9 bases lay between the germline ends. Germline V gives CDR1 MNHEY, CDR2 SVGAGI. CDR3 loop: CASFEGNEQFF. CDR3 DNA sequence: TGTGCCAGCTTTGAGGGAAATGAGCAGTTCTTC.